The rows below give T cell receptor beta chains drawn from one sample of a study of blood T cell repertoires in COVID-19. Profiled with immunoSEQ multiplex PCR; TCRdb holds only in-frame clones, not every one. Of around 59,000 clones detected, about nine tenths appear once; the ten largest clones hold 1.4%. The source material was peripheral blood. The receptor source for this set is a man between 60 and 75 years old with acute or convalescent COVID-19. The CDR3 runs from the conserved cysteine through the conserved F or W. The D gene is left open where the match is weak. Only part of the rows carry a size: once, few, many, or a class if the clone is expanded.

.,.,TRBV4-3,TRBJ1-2,TGCGCCAGCAGCCAAGATAACGATAGGCAGGGGCTATCGGTAGTTTATGGCTACACCTTC,CASSQDNDRQGLSVVYGYTF
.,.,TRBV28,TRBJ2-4,TGTGCCAGCAGTTTTTCTCCTAAAAACATTCAGTACTTC,CASSFSPKNIQYF
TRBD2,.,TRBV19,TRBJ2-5,TGTGCCAGTAGTGGGATCGCTAGCGGGAGACCGTACCAAGAGACCCAGTACTTC,CASSGIASGRPYQETQYF
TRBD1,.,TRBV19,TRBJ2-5,TGTGCCAGTAGTCACGGACAGGGACGGGAGACCCAGTACTTC,CASSHGQGRETQYF
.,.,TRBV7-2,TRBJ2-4,TGTGCCAGCACCCCAGTTCCGGAGCAAAACATTCAGTACTTC,CASTPVPEQNIQYF
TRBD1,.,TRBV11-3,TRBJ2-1,TGTGCCAGCAGCTCCGTTCGGGACAGCACCGCCCTACAGTTCTTC,CASSSVRDSTALQFF
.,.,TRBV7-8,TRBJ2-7,TGTGCCAGCAGCTTATGGGCATACGAGCAGTACTTC,CASSLWAYEQYF
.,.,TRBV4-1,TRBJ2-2,TGCGCCAGCAGCCAACGGGAGTTTAACACCGGGGAGCTGTTTTTT,CASSQREFNTGELFF
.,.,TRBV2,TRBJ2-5,TGTGCCAGCACCAAGGGGACTTTAGGCGGGGAGACCCAGTACTTC,CASTKGTLGGETQYF
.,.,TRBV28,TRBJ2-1,TGTGCCAGCAGTTCTTTGCAGGGGCTCTCCTACAATGAGCAGTTCTTC,CASSSLQGLSYNEQFF
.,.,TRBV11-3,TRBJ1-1,TGTGCCAGCAGCTTCTACAGGTCCCCGGGGGCTGAAGCTTTCTTT,CASSFYRSPGAEAFF
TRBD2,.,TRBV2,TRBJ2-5,TGTGCCAGCAAAGAAGAACTAGCGAGGGAGACCCAGTACTTC,CASKEELARETQYF
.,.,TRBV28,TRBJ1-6,TGTGCCAGCAATCAAAATAATTCACCCCTCCACTTT,CASNQNNSPLHF
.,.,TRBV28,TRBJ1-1,TGTGCCAGCACGTCCGGGGGGGGGAACACTGAAGCTTTCTTT,CASTSGGGNTEAFF
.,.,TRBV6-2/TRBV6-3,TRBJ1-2,TGTGCCAGCAGCCCCGCGGGGGGGTACTATGGCTACACCTTC,CASSPAGGYYGYTF
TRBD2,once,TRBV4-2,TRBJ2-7,TGTGCCAGCAGCCAAGCTCAGGGACTAAACTACGAGCAGTACTTC,CASSQAQGLNYEQYF
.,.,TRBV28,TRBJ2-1,TGTGCCAGCGACCCGACTAGCTCCTACAATGAGCAGTTCTTC,CASDPTSSYNEQFF
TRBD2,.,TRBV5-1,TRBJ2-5,TGCGCCAGCAGAGGAGCGGGAGGGAGGGAGACCCAGTACTTC,CASRGAGGRETQYF
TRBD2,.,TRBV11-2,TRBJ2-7,TGTGCCAGCAGCCCATTGAGGCTAGCGGGATACGAGCAGTACTTC,CASSPLRLAGYEQYF
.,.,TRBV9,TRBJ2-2,TGTGCCAGCAGCAAGAGGGTCGTTAGCACCGGGGAGCTGTTTTTT,CASSKRVVSTGELFF
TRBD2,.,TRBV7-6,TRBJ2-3,TGTGCCAGCAGCTATGGGACTAGCGGGAGGACAGATACGCAGTATTTT,CASSYGTSGRTDTQYF
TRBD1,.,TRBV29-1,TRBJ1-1,TGCAGCGTGTCCCGACAGGGGATGAACACTGAAGCTTTCTTT,CSVSRQGMNTEAFF
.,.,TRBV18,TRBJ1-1,TGTGCCAGCTCACCACTCAACAGTCCGGAAACTGAAGCTTTCTTT,CASSPLNSPETEAFF
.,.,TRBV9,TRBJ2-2,TGTGCCAGCAGCCCGACCAGGGTGGCAAACACCGGGGAGCTGTTTTTT,CASSPTRVANTGELFF
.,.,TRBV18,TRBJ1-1,TGTGCCAGCTCACCCACGGCGTGGGGGGCTGAAGCTTTCTTT,CASSPTAWGAEAFF
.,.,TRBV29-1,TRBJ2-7,TGCAGCGTTAGATGGACAGTCTACGAGCAGTACTTC,CSVRWTVYEQYF
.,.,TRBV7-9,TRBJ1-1,TGTGCCAGCAGTCTCCTTAGGGGCAGGAACACTGAAGCTTTCTTT,CASSLLRGRNTEAFF
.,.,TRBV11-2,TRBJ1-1,TGTGCCAGCAGCTTTAGTAGGGGCATGAACACTGAAGCTTTCTTT,CASSFSRGMNTEAFF
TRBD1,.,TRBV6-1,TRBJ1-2,TGTGCCAGCAGTGATGGGCAGGGGGAAGACGGCTACACCTTC,CASSDGQGEDGYTF
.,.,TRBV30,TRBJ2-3,TGTGCCTGGACCCTAGGACGCGGGGGCGAGGCAGATACGCAGTATTTT,CAWTLGRGGEADTQYF
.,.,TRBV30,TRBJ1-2,TGTGCCTGGGTGAGGACTGCCTATGGCTACACCTTC,CAWVRTAYGYTF
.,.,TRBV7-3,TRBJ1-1,TGTGCCAGCACCTCAAAGGCAGGGGACACTGAAGCTTTCTTT,CASTSKAGDTEAFF
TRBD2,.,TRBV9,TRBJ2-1,TGTGCCAGCAGCGTGGGGACTAGCGGGGGTGAGGAGCAGTTCTTC,CASSVGTSGGEEQFF
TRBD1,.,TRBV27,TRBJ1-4,TGTGCCAGCAGTCGCGTACAGGGGATAGGGGAAAAACTGTTTTTT,CASSRVQGIGEKLFF
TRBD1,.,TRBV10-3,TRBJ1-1,TGTGCCATCAGTACGGACAGGGGTGGTACTGAAGCTTTCTTT,CAISTDRGGTEAFF
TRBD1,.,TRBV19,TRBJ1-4,TGTGCCAGTGGGACAGGGAAAGGGTATGGTGAAAAACTGTTTTTT,CASGTGKGYGEKLFF
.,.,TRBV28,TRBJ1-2,TGTGCCAGCAGACAAACAGGGACGGATTACGGCTACACCTTC,CASRQTGTDYGYTF
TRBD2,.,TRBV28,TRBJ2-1,TGTGCCAGCAGGGCGGGACTAGGGTCGCATATAGGAGTGGGTGAGCAGTTCTTC,CASRAGLGSHIGVGEQFF
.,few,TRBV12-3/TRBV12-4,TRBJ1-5,TGTGCCAGCAGCCTTGGGGGGGACACCCCCCAGCATTTT,CASSLGGDTPQHF
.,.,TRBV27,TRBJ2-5,TGTGCCAGCAGTTTTTACTGGACATCCCAAGAGACCCAGTACTTC,CASSFYWTSQETQYF